Shown below are 2 T cell receptor beta chains from a single sample sequenced in a study of T cells after yellow fever vaccination. TCRdb re-derived calls from the 5' RACE reads in MiXCR, one entry per CDR3 protein. The sample has hundreds of thousands of distinct CDR3 sequences, roughly 13% seen once. This material consisted of PBMCs, taken on the day of the yellow fever booster vaccination. The receptors were sampled from a man aged 25-40 years who received the YFV17D yellow fever vaccine.

The chain carries TRBV4-3 and TRBJ2-5; TRBD2 aligns across 8 bases. This CDR3 comprises 16 residues. Germline V CDR1 and CDR2: LGHNA, YSLEER. V shed 1 base, J shed 4 bases, and the junction held 8 bases outside the gene matches. CDR3 protein: CASSQGRGVIGETQYF. CDR3 in DNA: TGCGCCAGCAGCCAAGGGCGGGGGGTGATAGGAGAGACCCAGTACTTC.

This clonotype was seen a handful of times. This chain links TRBV27 with TRBJ2-1, with 12 bases that match TRBD2. The germline V gene encodes CDR1 MNHEY and CDR2 SMNVEV (reference sequence). The CDR3 sequence is 16 residues long. J gave up 7 bases and V 3 bases, and 7 bases lay outside the gene matches. This CDR3 is CASSFRTSGKGNEQFF. The CDR3 bases are TGTGCCAGCAGTTTTCGGACTAGCGGGAAGGGAAATGAGCAGTTCTTC.